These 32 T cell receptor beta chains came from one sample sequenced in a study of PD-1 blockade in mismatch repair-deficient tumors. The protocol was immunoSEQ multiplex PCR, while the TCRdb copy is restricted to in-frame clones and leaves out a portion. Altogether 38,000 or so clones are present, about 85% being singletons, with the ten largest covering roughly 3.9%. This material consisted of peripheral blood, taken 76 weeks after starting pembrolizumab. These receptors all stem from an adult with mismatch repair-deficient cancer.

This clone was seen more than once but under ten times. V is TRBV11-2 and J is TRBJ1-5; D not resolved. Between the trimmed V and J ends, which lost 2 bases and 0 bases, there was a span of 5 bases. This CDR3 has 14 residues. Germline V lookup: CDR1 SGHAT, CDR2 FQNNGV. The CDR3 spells CASSLSDSNQPQHF. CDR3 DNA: TGTGCCAGCAGCTTATCAGATAGCAATCAGCCCCAGCATTTT.

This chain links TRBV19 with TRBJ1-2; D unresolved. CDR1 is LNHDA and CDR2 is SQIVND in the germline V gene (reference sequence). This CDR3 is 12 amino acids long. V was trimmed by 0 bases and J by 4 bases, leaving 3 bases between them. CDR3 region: CASSIDTYGYTF. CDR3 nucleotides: TGTGCCAGTAGTATAGACACCTATGGCTACACCTTC.

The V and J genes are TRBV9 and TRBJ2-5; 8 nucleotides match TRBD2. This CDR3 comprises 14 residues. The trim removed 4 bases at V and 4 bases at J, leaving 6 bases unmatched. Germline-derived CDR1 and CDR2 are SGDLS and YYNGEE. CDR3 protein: CASSSGTRRETQYF. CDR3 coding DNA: TGTGCCAGCAGCTCCGGGACTAGACGAGAGACCCAGTACTTC.

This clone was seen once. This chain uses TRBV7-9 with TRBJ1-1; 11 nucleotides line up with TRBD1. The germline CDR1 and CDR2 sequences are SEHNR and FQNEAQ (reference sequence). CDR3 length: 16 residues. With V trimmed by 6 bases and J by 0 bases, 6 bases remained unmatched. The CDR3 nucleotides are TGTGCCAGCAGTTCGCCGGGACAGGGGGTGAACACTGAAGCTTTCTTT. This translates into CASSSPGQGVNTEAFF.

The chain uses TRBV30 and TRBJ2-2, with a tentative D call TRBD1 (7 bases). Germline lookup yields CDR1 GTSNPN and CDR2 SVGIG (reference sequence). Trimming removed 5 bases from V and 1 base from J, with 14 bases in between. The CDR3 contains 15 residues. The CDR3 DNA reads TGTGCCTGGCGCCTCCAGGGGGGGAACACCGGGGAGCTGTTTTTT. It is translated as CAWRLQGGNTGELFF.

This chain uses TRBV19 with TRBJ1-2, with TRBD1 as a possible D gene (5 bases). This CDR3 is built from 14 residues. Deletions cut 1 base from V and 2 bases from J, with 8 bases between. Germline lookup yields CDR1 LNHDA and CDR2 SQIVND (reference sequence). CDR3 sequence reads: CASSIGQHNYGYTF. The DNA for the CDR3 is TGTGCCAGTAGTATAGGACAGCACAACTATGGCTACACCTTC.

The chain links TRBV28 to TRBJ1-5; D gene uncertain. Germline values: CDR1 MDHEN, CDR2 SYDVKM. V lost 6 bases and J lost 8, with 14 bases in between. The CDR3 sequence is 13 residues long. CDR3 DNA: TGTGCCAGCAGACCGGAGCCTAGGAAGCCCCAGCATTTT. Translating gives CASRPEPRKPQHF.

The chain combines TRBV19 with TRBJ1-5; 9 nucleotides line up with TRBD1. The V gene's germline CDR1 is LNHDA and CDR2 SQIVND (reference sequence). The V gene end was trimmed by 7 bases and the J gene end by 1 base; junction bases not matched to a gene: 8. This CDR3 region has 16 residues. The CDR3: CASNTGTGISNQPQHF. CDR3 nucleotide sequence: TGTGCCAGTAACACCGGGACAGGGATAAGCAATCAGCCCCAGCATTTT.

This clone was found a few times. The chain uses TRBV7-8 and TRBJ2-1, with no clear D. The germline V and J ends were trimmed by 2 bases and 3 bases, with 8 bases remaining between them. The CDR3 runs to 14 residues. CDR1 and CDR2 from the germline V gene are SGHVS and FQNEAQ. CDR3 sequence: CASSLWGLYNEQFF. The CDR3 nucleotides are TGTGCCAGCAGCTTATGGGGTCTCTACAATGAGCAGTTCTTC. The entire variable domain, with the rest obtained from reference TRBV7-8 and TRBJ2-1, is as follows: GAGVSQSPRYKVAKRGQDVALRCDPISGHVSLFWYQQALGQGPEFLTYFQNEAQLDKSGLPSDRFFAERPEGSVSTLKIQRTQQEDSAVYLCASSLWGLYNEQFFGPGTRLTVL.

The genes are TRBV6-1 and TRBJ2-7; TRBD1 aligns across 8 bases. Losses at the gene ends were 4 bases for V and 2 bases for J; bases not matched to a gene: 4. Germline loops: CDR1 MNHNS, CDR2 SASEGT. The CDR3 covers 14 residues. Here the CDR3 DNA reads TGTGCCAGCAGTGTGCGACAGGGGCCCTACGAGCAGTACTTC. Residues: CASSVRQGPYEQYF.

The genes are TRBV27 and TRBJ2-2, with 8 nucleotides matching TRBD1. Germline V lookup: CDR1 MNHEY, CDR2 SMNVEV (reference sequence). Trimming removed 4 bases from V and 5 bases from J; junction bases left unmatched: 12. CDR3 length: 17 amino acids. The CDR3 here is CASSSNRRRTGTGELFF. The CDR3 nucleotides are TGTGCCAGCAGTTCGAACCGAAGACGGACAGGGACCGGGGAGCTGTTTTTT.

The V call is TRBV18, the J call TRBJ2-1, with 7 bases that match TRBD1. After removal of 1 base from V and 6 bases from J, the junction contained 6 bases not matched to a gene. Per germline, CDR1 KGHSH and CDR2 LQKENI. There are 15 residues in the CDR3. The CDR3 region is CASSPRRDSPNEQFF. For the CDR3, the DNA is TGTGCCAGCTCACCACGTAGGGACAGTCCCAATGAGCAGTTCTTC.

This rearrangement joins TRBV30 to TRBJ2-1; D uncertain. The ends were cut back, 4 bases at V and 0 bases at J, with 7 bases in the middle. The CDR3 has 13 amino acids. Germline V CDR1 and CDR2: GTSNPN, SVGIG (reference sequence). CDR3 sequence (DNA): TGTGCCTGGAAAGGTGGCTCCTACAATGAGCAGTTCTTC. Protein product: CAWKGGSYNEQFF.

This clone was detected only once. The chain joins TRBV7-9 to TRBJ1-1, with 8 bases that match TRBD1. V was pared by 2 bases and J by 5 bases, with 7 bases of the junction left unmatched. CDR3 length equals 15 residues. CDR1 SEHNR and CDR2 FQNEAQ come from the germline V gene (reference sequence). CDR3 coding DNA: TGTGCCAGCAGCTTAACAGGGGGAGGTAGGACTGAAGCTTTCTTT. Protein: CASSLTGGGRTEAFF.

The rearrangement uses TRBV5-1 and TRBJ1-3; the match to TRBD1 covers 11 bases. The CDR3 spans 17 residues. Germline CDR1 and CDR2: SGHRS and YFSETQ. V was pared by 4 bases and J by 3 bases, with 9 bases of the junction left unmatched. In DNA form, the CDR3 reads TGCGCCAGCAGCCCGGGTGGACAGGGGGCAGTTGGAAACACCATATATTTT. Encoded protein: CASSPGGQGAVGNTIYF.

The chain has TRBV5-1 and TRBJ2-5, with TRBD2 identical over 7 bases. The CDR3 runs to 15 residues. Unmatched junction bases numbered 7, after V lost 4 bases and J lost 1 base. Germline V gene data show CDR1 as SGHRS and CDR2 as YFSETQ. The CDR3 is CASSAKLAPQETQYF. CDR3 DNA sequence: TGCGCCAGCAGCGCCAAACTAGCGCCCCAAGAGACCCAGTACTTC.

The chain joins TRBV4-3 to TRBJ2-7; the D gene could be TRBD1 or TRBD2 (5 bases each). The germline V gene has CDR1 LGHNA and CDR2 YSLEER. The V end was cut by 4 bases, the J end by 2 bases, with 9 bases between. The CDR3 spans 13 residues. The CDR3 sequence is CASSPGTPYEQYF. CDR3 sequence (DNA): TGCGCCAGCAGCCCCGGGACCCCCTACGAGCAGTACTTC.

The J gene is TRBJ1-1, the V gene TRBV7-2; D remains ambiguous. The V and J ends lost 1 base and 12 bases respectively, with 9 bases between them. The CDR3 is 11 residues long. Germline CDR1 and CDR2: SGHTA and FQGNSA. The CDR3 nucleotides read TGTGCCAGCAGCTTAGACGCTACCCCTTTCTTT. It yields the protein CASSLDATPFF.

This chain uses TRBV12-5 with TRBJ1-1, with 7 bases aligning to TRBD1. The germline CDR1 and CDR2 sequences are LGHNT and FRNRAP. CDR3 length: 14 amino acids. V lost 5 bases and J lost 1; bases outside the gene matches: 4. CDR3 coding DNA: TGTGCTAGTGGTCCAGGGACAGCGAACACTGAAGCTTTCTTT. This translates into CASGPGTANTEAFF.

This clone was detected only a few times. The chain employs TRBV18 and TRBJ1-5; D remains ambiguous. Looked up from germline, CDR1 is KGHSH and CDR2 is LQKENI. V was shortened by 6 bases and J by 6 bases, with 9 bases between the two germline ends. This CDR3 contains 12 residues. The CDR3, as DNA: TGTGCCAGCTCCGACGCCTCTCAGCCCCAGCATTTT. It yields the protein CASSDASQPQHF. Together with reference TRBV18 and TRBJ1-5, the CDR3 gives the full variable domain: NAGVMQNPRHLVRRRGQEARLRCSPMKGHSHVYWYRQLPEEGLKFMVYLQKENIIDESGMPKERFSAEFPKEGPSILRIQQVVRGDSAAYFCASSDASQPQHFGDGTRLSIL.

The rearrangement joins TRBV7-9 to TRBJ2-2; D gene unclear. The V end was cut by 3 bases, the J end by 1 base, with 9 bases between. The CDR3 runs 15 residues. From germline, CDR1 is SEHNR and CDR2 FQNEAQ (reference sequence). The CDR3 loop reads CASSFNQGNTGELFF. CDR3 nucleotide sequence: TGTGCCAGCAGCTTTAATCAAGGGAACACCGGGGAGCTGTTTTTT.

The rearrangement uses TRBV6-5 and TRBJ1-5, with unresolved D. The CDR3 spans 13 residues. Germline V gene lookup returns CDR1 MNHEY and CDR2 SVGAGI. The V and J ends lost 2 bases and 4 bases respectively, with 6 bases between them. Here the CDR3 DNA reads TGTGCCAGCAGTTACGTCGGGAATCAGCCCCAGCATTTT. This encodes CASSYVGNQPQHF.

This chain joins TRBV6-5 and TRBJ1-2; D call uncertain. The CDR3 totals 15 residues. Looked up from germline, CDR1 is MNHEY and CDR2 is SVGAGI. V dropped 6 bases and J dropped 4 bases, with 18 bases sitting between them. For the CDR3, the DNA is TGTGCCAGCAGGTCTGATCCTCCCACGGGCTATGGCTACACCTTC. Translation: CASRSDPPTGYGYTF.

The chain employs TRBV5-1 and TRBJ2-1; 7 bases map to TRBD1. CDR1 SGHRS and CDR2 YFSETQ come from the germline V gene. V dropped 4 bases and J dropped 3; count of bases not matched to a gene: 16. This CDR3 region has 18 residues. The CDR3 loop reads CASSVGQGGRSDYNEQFF. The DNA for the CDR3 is TGCGCCAGCAGCGTCGGTCAAGGGGGCAGATCTGACTACAATGAGCAGTTCTTC. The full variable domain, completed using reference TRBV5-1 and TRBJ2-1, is KAGVTQTPRYLIKTRGQQVTLSCSPISGHRSVSWYQQTPGQGLQFLFEYFSETQRNKGNFPGRFSGRQFSNSRSEMNVSTLELGDSALYLCASSVGQGGRSDYNEQFFGPGTRLTVL.

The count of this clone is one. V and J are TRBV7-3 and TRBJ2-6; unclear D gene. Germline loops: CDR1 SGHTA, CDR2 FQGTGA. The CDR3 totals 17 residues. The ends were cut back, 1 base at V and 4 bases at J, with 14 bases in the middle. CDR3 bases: TGTGCCAGCAGCTTAAGTTCGGCTCTACCCGGGGCCAACGTCCTGACTTTC. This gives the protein CASSLSSALPGANVLTF.

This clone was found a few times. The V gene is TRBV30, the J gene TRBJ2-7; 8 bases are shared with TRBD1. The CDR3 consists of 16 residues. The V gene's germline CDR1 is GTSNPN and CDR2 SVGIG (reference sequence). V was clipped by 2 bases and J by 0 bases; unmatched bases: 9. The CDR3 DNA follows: TGTGCCTGGAGTCAGGGGGCCATGAGGGTCTCCTACGAGCAGTACTTC. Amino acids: CAWSQGAMRVSYEQYF.

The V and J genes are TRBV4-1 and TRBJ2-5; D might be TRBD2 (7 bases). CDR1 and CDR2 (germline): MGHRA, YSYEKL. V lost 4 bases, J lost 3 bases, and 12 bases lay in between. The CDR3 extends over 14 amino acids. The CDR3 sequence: CASSPGDYKETQYF. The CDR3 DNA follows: TGCGCCAGCAGCCCAGGGGACTACAAAGAGACCCAGTACTTC.

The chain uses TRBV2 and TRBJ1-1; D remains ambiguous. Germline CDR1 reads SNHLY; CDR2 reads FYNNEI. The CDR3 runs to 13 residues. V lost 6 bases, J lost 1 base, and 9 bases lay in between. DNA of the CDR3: TGTGCCAGCAGGATACAAGAGAACACTGAAGCTTTCTTT. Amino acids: CASRIQENTEAFF.

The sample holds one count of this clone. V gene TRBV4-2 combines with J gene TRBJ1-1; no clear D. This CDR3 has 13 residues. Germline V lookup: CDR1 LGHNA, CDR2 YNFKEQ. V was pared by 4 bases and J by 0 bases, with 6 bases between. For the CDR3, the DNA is TGTGCCAGCAGCCCCACTTTGAACACTGAAGCTTTCTTT. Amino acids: CASSPTLNTEAFF.

CDR3 nucleotides: TGTGCCAGCAACCCCGGGGTATCCGGCTACGAGCAGTACTTC. Translated: CASNPGVSGYEQYF. The chain recombines TRBV7-2 with TRBJ2-7, with D maybe TRBD2 (5 bases). This CDR3 is built from 14 residues. Germline CDR1 and CDR2: SGHTA and FQGNSA. The V end lost 7 bases, the J end lost 3 bases, and 16 bases lay between the germline ends. Looking up the rest from reference TRBV7-2 and TRBJ2-7 gives the full variable domain: GAGVSQSPSNKVTEKGKDVELRCDPISGHTALYWYRQSLGQGLEFLIYFQGNSAPDKSGLPSDRFSAERTGGSVSTLTIQRTQQEDSAVYLCASNPGVSGYEQYFGPGTRLTVT.

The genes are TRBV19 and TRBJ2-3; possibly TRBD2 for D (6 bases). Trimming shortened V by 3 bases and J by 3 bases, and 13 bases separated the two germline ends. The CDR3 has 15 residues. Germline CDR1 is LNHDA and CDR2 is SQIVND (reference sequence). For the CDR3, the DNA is TGTGCCAGTAGTATGCCCTCTGGGGGGACAGATACGCAGTATTTT. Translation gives CASSMPSGGTDTQYF. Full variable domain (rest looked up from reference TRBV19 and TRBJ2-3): DGGITQSPKYLFRKEGQNVTLSCEQNLNHDAMYWYRQDPGQGLRLIYYSQIVNDFQKGDIAEGYSVSREKKESFPLTVTSAQKNPTAFYLCASSMPSGGTDTQYFGPGTRLTVL.

The CDR3 region has the DNA TGTGCCAGCAGACCACAGGGAGGTCTAACAGATGGCTACACCTTC. The encoded protein is CASRPQGGLTDGYTF. The chain carries TRBV7-8 and TRBJ1-2; tentative D call: TRBD1 (6 bases). This CDR3 has 15 amino acids. Germline CDR1 is SGHVS and CDR2 is FQNEAQ. V lost 6 bases and J lost 6, with 20 bases in between.